The sequence of this TCR beta chain was determined in a study of blood T cell repertoires in COVID-19. The germline V gene encodes CDR1 MDHEN and CDR2 SYDVKM. Trimming removed 4 bases at V and 1 base at J, with 7 bases between. The length of the CDR3 is 14 residues. Sequencing was performed with immunoSEQ multiplex PCR; in TCRdb, only in-frame clones are kept and a portion is missing. The table has about 120,000 clones, around 90% seen once. The rearrangement links TRBV28 to TRBJ2-2; weak D call: TRBD1 (6 bases). What was sequenced was peripheral blood. The clonotype originates from a woman aged 55 to 70 with COVID-19, enrolled during active disease. CDR3 DNA: TGTGCCAGCAGTTGGGGACAGAACACCGGGGAGCTGTTTTTT. This encodes CASSWGQNTGELFF.